This TCR beta chain emerged from a study of cytomegalovirus exposure and HLA in healthy donors. The study ran its PCR with 60 Vbeta and 13 Jbeta primers. The data were produced by immunoSEQ multiplex PCR, yet TCRdb's version contains in-frame clones alone and is incomplete. The repertoire table contains just over 200,000 clones. In the case of this clone: The antigen is not known.

This CDR3 has 16 amino acids. CDR1 and CDR2 (germline): KGHSH, LQKENI. V lost 3 bases and J 5 bases, leaving 16 bases between the germline ends. Study-wide results and limits: As a later analysis revealed, most CMV-associated TCR beta chains appeared HLA-restricted.

The TCR originated in a girl aged 2 to 10 in good health and CMV-seropositive. The sample comprised PBMCs. The chain has TRBV18 and TRBJ1-4; tentatively, D is TRBD1 (5 bases). The CDR3 loop is CASSPIPGTVNEKLFF. In DNA, the CDR3 is TGTGCCAGCTCACCGATCCCCGGGACTGTGAATGAAAAACTGTTTTTT. The variable domain in full, completed from reference TRBV18 and TRBJ1-4, reads NAGVMQNPRHLVRRRGQEARLRCSPMKGHSHVYWYRQLPEEGLKFMVYLQKENIIDESGMPKERFSAEFPKEGPSILRIQQVVRGDSAAYFCASSPIPGTVNEKLFFGSGTQLSVL.